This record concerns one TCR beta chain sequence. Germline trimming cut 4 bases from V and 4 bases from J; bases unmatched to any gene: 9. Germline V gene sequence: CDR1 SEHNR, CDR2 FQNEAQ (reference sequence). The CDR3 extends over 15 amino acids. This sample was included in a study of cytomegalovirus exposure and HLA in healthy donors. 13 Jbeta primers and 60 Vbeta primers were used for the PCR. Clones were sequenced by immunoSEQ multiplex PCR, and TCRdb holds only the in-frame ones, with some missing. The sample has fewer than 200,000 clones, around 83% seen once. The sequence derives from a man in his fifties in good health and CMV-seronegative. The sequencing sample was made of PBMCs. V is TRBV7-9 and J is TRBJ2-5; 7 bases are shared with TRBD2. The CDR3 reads CASSSGLGVRETQYF. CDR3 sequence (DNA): TGTGCCAGCAGCTCAGGACTAGGTGTGAGAGAGACCCAGTACTTC.